This T cell receptor beta chain was profiled in a study of shared clonotypes between healthy human individuals. The study used 98 million or so PBMCs per unsorted sample for genomic DNA. V lost 6 bases and J 2 bases, leaving 3 bases between the germline ends. The germline V gene has CDR1 SNHLY and CDR2 FYNNEI. This CDR3 spans 11 amino acids. The data were produced by immunoSEQ multiplex PCR, yet TCRdb's version contains in-frame clones alone and is incomplete. The sample contains fewer than 550,000 clones, almost 80% of which appear only once. The chain has TRBV2 and TRBJ2-3; D remains unclear. This TCR was recovered from a middle-aged woman in good health. Some clones in this sample may be carry-over from other donors' samples. The sample was PBMCs. CDR3 loop: CASRNTDTQYF. CDR3 DNA: TGTGCCAGCAGGAACACAGATACGCAGTATTTT.